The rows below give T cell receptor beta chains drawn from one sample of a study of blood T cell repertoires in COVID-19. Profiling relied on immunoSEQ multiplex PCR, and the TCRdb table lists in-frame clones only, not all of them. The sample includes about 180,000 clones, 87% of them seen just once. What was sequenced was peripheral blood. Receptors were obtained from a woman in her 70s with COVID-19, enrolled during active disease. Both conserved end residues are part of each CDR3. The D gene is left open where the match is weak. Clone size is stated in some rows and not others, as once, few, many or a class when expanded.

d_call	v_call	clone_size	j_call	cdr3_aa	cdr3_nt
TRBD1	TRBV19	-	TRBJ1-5	CASSTDRENQPQHF	TGTGCCAGTAGTACAGACAGGGAAAATCAGCCCCAGCATTTT
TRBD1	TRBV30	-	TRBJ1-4	CAWSFHHRTGGEKLFF	TGTGCCTGGAGTTTTCATCACCGGACAGGGGGCGAAAAACTGTTTTTT
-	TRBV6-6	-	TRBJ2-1	CASSYLPPSSYNEQFF	TGTGCCAGCAGTTACCTCCCCCCTAGCTCCTACAATGAGCAGTTCTTC
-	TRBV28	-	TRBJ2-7	CASRPGGSVSYEQYF	TGTGCCAGCAGGCCAGGGGGGTCGGTGTCCTACGAGCAGTACTTC
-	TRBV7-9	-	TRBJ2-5	CASSTNQETQYF	TGTGCCAGCAGCACAAACCAAGAGACCCAGTACTTC
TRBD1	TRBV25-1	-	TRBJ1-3	CASTRTGGGNTIYF	TGTGCCAGCACCCGGACAGGGGGTGGAAACACCATATATTTT
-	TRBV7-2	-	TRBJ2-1	CASSLFGELNNEQFF	TGTGCCAGCAGCTTATTCGGGGAGTTAAACAATGAGCAGTTCTTC
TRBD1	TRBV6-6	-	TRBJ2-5	CASSLTGGTETQYF	TGTGCCAGCAGTTTAACAGGGGGCACGGAGACCCAGTACTTC
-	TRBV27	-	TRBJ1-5	CASSRQNGPQHF	TGTGCCAGCAGTCGCCAAAACGGGCCCCAGCATTTT
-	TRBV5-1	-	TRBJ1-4	CASSLAGTRAEKLFF	TGCGCCAGCAGCTTGGCCGGGACAAGGGCTGAAAAACTGTTTTTT
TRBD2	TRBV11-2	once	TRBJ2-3	CASSLGAGVVDTQYF	TGTGCCAGCAGCTTAGGTGCGGGAGTGGTCGATACGCAGTATTTT
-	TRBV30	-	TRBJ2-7	CAWAGTYNWGEQYF	TGTGCCTGGGCAGGGACATACAACTGGGGCGAGCAGTACTTC
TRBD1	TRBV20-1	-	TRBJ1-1	CSARGQGEAFF	TGCAGTGCTAGAGGACAGGGTGAAGCTTTCTTT
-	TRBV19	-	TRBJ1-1	CASSMRAGEKSTEAFF	TGTGCCAGTAGTATGAGAGCCGGGGAGAAAAGCACTGAAGCTTTCTTT
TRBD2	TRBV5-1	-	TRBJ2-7	CASKASLAGADYEQYF	TGCGCCAGCAAAGCGAGCCTAGCGGGAGCTGACTACGAGCAGTACTTC
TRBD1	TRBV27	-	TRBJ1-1	CASSKQGGVTEAFF	TGTGCCAGCAGTAAACAGGGGGGGGTCACTGAAGCTTTCTTT
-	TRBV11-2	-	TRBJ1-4	CASGRGLGEKLFF	TGTGCCAGCGGTCGCGGGTTAGGTGAAAAACTGTTTTTT
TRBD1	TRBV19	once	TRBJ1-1	CASSIVAGGIEAFF	TGTGCCAGTAGTATTGTGGCAGGGGGCATAGAAGCTTTCTTT
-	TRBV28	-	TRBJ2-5	CASSFESWRGRGQETQYF	TGTGCCAGCAGTTTTGAGTCGTGGAGGGGGCGCGGCCAAGAGACCCAGTACTTC
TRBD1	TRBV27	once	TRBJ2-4	CASSLGDRGGIQYF	TGTGCCAGCAGTTTAGGGGACAGGGGGGGAATTCAGTACTTC
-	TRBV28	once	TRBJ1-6	CASSLVGGDSPLHF	TGTGCCAGCAGTTTGGTAGGGGGAGACTCACCCCTCCACTTT
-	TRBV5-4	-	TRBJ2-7	CASSLDSLYEQYF	TGTGCCAGCAGCTTGGACAGTCTATACGAGCAGTACTTC
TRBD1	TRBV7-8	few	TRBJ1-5	CASSLGDRVYQPQHF	TGTGCCAGCAGCTTAGGAGACAGGGTGTATCAGCCCCAGCATTTT
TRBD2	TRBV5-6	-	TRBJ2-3	CASSRGLAGEMVDTQYF	TGTGCCAGCAGCAGGGGACTAGCGGGAGAGATGGTAGATACGCAGTATTTT
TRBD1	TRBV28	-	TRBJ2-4	CASSYRGSIQYF	TGTGCCAGCAGTTACAGGGGGAGCATTCAGTACTTC
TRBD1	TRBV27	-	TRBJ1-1	CASSSLGQIQRTEAFF	TGTGCCAGCAGTTCCTTGGGACAGATCCAAAGGACTGAAGCTTTCTTT
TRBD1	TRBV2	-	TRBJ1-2	CASSPDRGYGYTF	TGTGCCAGCAGCCCGGACAGGGGATATGGCTACACCTTC
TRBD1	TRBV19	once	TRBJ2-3	CASKDREADTQYF	TGTGCCAGTAAGGACAGGGAGGCAGATACGCAGTATTTT
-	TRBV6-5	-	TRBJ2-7	CASSGTTGNYEQYF	TGTGCCAGCAGCGGGACAACCGGAAACTACGAGCAGTACTTC
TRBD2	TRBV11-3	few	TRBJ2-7	CASSPGLAGGPEEQYF	TGTGCCAGCAGCCCAGGACTAGCGGGAGGGCCTGAAGAGCAGTACTTC
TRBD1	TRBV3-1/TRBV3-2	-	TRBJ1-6	CASSQEGGQGQVKSSPLHF	TGTGCCAGCAGCCAAGAAGGTGGACAGGGCCAAGTAAAAAGTTCACCCCTCCACTTT
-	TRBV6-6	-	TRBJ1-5	CASSYTGSDQPQHF	TGTGCCAGCAGTTACACCGGGTCCGATCAGCCCCAGCATTTT
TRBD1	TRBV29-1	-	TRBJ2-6	CSVRTGHSGANVLTF	TGCAGCGTCCGGACAGGGCACTCTGGGGCCAACGTCCTGACTTTC
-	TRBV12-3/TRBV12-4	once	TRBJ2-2	CASSFGATGELFF	TGTGCCAGCAGTTTTGGGGCGACCGGGGAGCTGTTTTTT
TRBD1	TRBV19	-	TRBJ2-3	CASSQIGQGAPTDTQYF	TGTGCCAGTAGTCAAATAGGACAGGGCGCCCCAACAGATACGCAGTATTTT
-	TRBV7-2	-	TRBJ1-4	CASSQGRHWRGPNEKLFF	TGTGCCAGCAGCCAAGGACGACATTGGAGGGGACCTAATGAAAAACTGTTTTTT
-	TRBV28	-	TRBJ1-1	CASRFRGPTEAFF	TGTGCCAGCCGGTTCCGGGGTCCCACTGAAGCTTTCTTT